These 17 T cell receptor beta chains came from one sample sequenced in a study of T cell repertoires in cytomegalovirus infection. One entry per CDR3 protein, called by TCRdb with MiXCR from the reads. Of more than 250,000 distinct CDR3 sequences detected, roughly 13% appear once; the ten largest clones hold 8.8%. The sample consisted of PBMCs. All receptors come from a human donor in good health (CMV status not recorded). Some clones in this sample may be carry-over from other donors' samples.

This clonotype was counted between two and nine times. V is TRBV5-1 and J is TRBJ2-5; TRBD1 or TRBD2 may be the D gene (6 bases each). Trimming took off 8 bases at V and 14 bases at J, with 16 bases between the two ends. The CDR3 is 10 residues long. Germline assignment: CDR1 SGHRS and CDR2 YFSETQ. The CDR3 sequence: CAREGHGDYF. DNA of the CDR3: TGCGCCAGGGAGGGACACGGAGATTACTTC.

CDR3 nucleotide sequence: TGTGCCAGCGGGGCCACCGACACTGAAGCTTTCTTT. This sequence encodes CASGATDTEAFF. The chain links TRBV6-6 to TRBJ1-1, with a weak D call TRBD1 (5 bases). Trimming cost V 8 bases and J 3 bases, with 10 bases left between them. Germline lookup yields CDR1 MNHNY and CDR2 SVGAGI (reference sequence). The CDR3 is 12 residues long.

The chain recombines TRBV29-1 with TRBJ2-2, with no clear D. Germline CDR1 and CDR2: SQVTM and ANQGSEA. This CDR3 is 12 amino acids long. V was cut by 5 bases and J by 6 bases, with 10 bases left in between. The CDR3 nucleotides read TGCAGCGTTTTTACGTGGGCCGGGGAGCTGTTTTTT. This sequence encodes CSVFTWAGELFF.

This clonotype was observed at least ten times. The V and J genes are TRBV11-2 and TRBJ2-7, with D hard to call. V was shortened by 5 bases and J by 0 bases, with 8 bases between the two germline ends. CDR3 size: 13 residues. The germline CDR1 and CDR2 sequences are SGHAT and FQNNGV. This CDR3 reads CASSPNLSYEQYF. The DNA of the CDR3 is TGTGCCAGCAGCCCTAACCTCTCCTACGAGCAGTACTTC.

This clonotype was recorded many times. The chain joins TRBV7-2 to TRBJ2-1, with D possibly matching TRBD2 (6 bases). Looked up from germline, CDR1 is SGHTA and CDR2 is FQGNSA. The CDR3 runs to 15 residues. Trimming shortened V by 3 bases and J by 0 bases, and 9 bases separated the two germline ends. The CDR3 sequence is CASSLEGASYNEQFF. The CDR3 nucleotides read TGTGCCAGCAGCTTGGAGGGAGCCTCCTACAATGAGCAGTTCTTC.

The chain uses TRBV28 and TRBJ2-7, with D perhaps TRBD1 or TRBD2 (5 bases each). CDR3 length equals 12 residues. Trimming removed 6 bases from V and 6 bases from J, with 12 bases in between. The germline V gene has CDR1 MDHEN and CDR2 SYDVKM. The CDR3 sequence is CASRSGTGEQYF. CDR3 nucleotides: TGTGCCAGCAGGTCTGGGACCGGCGAGCAGTACTTC. The full variable domain, its missing parts supplied by reference TRBV28 and TRBJ2-7, is DVKVTQSSRYLVKRTGEKVFLECVQDMDHENMFWYRQDPGLGLRLIYFSYDVKMKEKGDIPEGYSVSREKKERFSLILESASTNQTSMYLCASRSGTGEQYFGPGTRLTVT.

This clonotype was recorded at least ten times. The chain employs TRBV15 and TRBJ1-1; perhaps TRBD1 as D (6 bases). Trimming removed 0 bases at V and 5 bases at J, with 13 bases between. Germline CDR1 reads LNHNV; CDR2 reads YYDKDF (reference sequence). There are 15 residues in the CDR3. CDR3 sequence reads: CATSRDWGGGTEAFF. The CDR3 nucleotides read TGTGCCACCAGCAGAGATTGGGGGGGCGGGACTGAAGCTTTCTTT.

This clonotype was picked up many times. The V gene is TRBV7-9, the J gene TRBJ2-7, with a possible D match to TRBD2 (6 bases). This CDR3 is 14 amino acids long. Germline assignment: CDR1 SEHNR and CDR2 FQNEAQ (reference sequence). Trimming cost V 5 bases and J 3 bases, with 14 bases left between them. DNA of the CDR3: TGTGCCAGCAGCCACGTCGGGAGATACTACGAGCAGTACTTC. Its translation is CASSHVGRYYEQYF. Full variable domain (remainder filled in from reference TRBV7-9 and TRBJ2-7): DTGVSQNPRHKITKRGQNVTFRCDPISEHNRLYWYRQTLGQGPEFLTYFQNEAQLEKSRLLSDRFSAERPKGSFSTLEIQRTEQGDSAMYLCASSHVGRYYEQYFGPGTRLTVT.

The chain links TRBV6-2 or TRBV6-3 to TRBJ2-1; 7 nucleotides match TRBD2. Trimming took 5 bases from V and 9 from J; bases not matched to a gene: 10. The germline gives CDR1 MNHEY, CDR2 SVGEGT. CDR3 length equals 14 residues. The CDR3, as DNA: TGTGCCAGCAGTCCGAGGACTAGTAGTAGTGAGCAGTTCTTC. Translation gives CASSPRTSSSEQFF.

This clonotype was detected many times. The rearrangement joins TRBV7-3 to TRBJ2-2; D gene uncertain. V dropped 5 bases and J dropped 6 bases, with 10 bases sitting between them. Germline V gives CDR1 SGHTA, CDR2 FQGTGA. This CDR3 has 13 amino acids. The CDR3: CASSVDPAGELFF. CDR3 DNA: TGTGCCAGCAGCGTCGATCCCGCCGGGGAGCTGTTTTTT. Based on the CDR3 plus reference TRBV7-3 and TRBJ2-2, the full variable domain is GAGVSQTPSNKVTEKGKYVELRCDPISGHTALYWYRQSLGQGPEFLIYFQGTGAADDSGLPNDRFFAVRPEGSVSTLKIQRTERGDSAVYLCASSVDPAGELFFGEGSRLTVL.

This clonotype was detected ten times or more. The chain has TRBV7-8 and TRBJ2-7; 7 positions match TRBD1. After removal of 5 bases from V and 3 bases from J, the junction contained 10 bases not matched to a gene. The CDR3 runs to 15 residues. CDR1 SGHVS and CDR2 FQNEAQ come from the germline V gene. CDR3 loop: CASSPDRAFGYEQYF. Here the CDR3 DNA reads TGTGCCAGCAGCCCAGACAGGGCTTTTGGCTACGAGCAGTACTTC.

This clonotype was observed at least ten times. V usage is TRBV7-2 and J usage is TRBJ2-3; 7 bases fit TRBD2. The CDR3 loop spans 14 amino acids. Germline CDR1 and CDR2: SGHTA and FQGNSA. The V gene end was trimmed by 7 bases and the J gene end by 5 bases; junction bases not matched to a gene: 9. The CDR3 DNA sequence: TGTGCCAGCACCCGCGGCGGGGGAAGAGATACGCAGTATTTT. Encoded protein: CASTRGGGRDTQYF.

This clonotype was seen at least ten times. The chain carries TRBV7-2 and TRBJ2-2; no clear D gene. Germline CDR1 SGHTA, CDR2 FQGNSA. The ends were cut back, 1 base at V and 1 base at J, with 10 bases in the middle. CDR3 length equals 16 residues. The CDR3 here is CASSLGGVQNTGELFF. In DNA, the CDR3 is TGTGCCAGCAGCTTAGGTGGAGTTCAGAACACCGGGGAGCTGTTTTTT. Full variable domain (remainder filled in from reference TRBV7-2 and TRBJ2-2): GAGVSQSPSNKVTEKGKDVELRCDPISGHTALYWYRQSLGQGLEFLIYFQGNSAPDKSGLPSDRFSAERTGGSVSTLTIQRTQQEDSAVYLCASSLGGVQNTGELFFGEGSRLTVL.

The V call is TRBV7-9, the J call TRBJ1-1, with D unresolved. Trimming pared 3 bases from V and 3 bases from J, leaving 14 bases between. Germline-derived CDR1 and CDR2 are SEHNR and FQNEAQ (reference sequence). The CDR3 sequence is 15 residues long. The CDR3 here is CASSFPHAKYTEAFF. The DNA for the CDR3 is TGTGCCAGCAGCTTCCCTCATGCAAAGTACACTGAAGCTTTCTTT.

This clonotype was seen ten or more times. This chain connects TRBV7-2 to TRBJ2-3; 10 bases are a match to TRBD2. The germline V gene encodes CDR1 SGHTA and CDR2 FQGNSA. V was pared by 0 bases and J by 7 bases, with 4 bases of the junction left unmatched. CDR3 length: 15 amino acids. The DNA for the CDR3 is TGTGCCAGCAGCTTAGCGGCTAGCGGGAGCTATACGCAGTATTTT. Its protein product is CASSLAASGSYTQYF.

This clonotype came up many times. The chain couples TRBV7-2 to TRBJ1-2, with D uncertain. CDR1 and CDR2 (germline): SGHTA, FQGNSA. The CDR3 contains 14 residues. With 5 bases removed from V and 4 bases from J, the gap between germline ends came to 14 bases. The CDR3 protein is CASSQRFVGYGYTF. In DNA, the CDR3 is TGTGCCAGCAGCCAGAGGTTCGTTGGCTATGGCTACACCTTC.

This clonotype has ten or more counts. The gene calls are TRBV19 and TRBJ2-2, with 11 nucleotides matching TRBD1. Per germline, CDR1 LNHDA and CDR2 SQIVND (reference sequence). The CDR3 covers 18 residues. V was clipped by 4 bases and J by 1 base; unmatched bases: 8. CDR3: CASSTRTGGGRNTGELFF. The CDR3, as DNA: TGTGCCAGTAGTACCCGGACAGGGGGCGGTAGGAACACCGGGGAGCTGTTTTTT.